This TCR beta chain was retrieved from a study of blood T cell repertoires in COVID-19. In the study's own analysis: Quantification of nucleated cells was approximated via reference gene primer amplification. Sequencing was performed with immunoSEQ multiplex PCR; in TCRdb, only in-frame clones are kept and a portion is missing. V and J calls and clone size are copied from that table; D and trimming were computed from the DNA. The repertoire includes roughly 250,000 clones, over 70% of them detected once, and more than 2.5% sits in the top ten. Germline lookup yields CDR1 MNHEY and CDR2 SVGEGT. V was pared by 4 bases and J by 4 bases, with 8 bases of the junction left unmatched. The CDR3 sequence is 15 residues long.

Sequenced material: peripheral blood. This TCR was sampled from a woman of 80 years or more with acute or convalescent COVID-19. V usage is TRBV6-2 or TRBV6-3 and J usage is TRBJ2-7; 9 nucleotides match TRBD2. The CDR3 protein is CASSSLTSGKYEQYF. Written as DNA, the CDR3 is TGTGCCAGCAGTTCCTTGACTAGCGGCAAATACGAGCAGTACTTC.